A single sample is the source of the 29 T cell receptor beta chains below, sequenced in a study of shared clonotypes between healthy human individuals. This table comes from immunoSEQ multiplex PCR, and its TCRdb copy is limited to in-frame clones, with some not included. The sample consists of approximately 1,000,000 clones, roughly 80% of them appearing once. The sample comprised memory CD4+ T cells from PBMCs. The subset is: CD45RA-negative fraction. These TCRs come from a man aged 18 to 29 in good health. Some clones in this sample may be carry-over from other donors' samples.

This chain joins TRBV7-3 and TRBJ2-1; D possibly corresponds to TRBD1 (6 bases). Germline lookup yields CDR1 SGHTA and CDR2 FQGTGA. Trimming shortened V by 8 bases and J by 8 bases, and 19 bases separated the two germline ends. This CDR3 spans 14 amino acids. CDR3 protein: CASSRSQGSHEQFF. CDR3 bases: TGTGCCAGCTCAAGGTCCCAGGGGTCCCATGAGCAGTTCTTC.

J is TRBJ2-3 and V is TRBV7-2; D might be TRBD1 or TRBD2, each matching 5 bases. V was cut by 3 bases and J by 0 bases, with 13 bases left in between. The germline V gene encodes CDR1 SGHTA and CDR2 FQGNSA. The length of the CDR3 is 16 residues. CDR3 protein: CASSFTGPLSTDTQYF. The CDR3 DNA reads as TGTGCCAGCAGCTTCACGGGGCCCCTCAGCACAGATACGCAGTATTTT.

A few counts support this clone. The chain is built from TRBV28 and TRBJ1-2, with D uncertain. Germline V gives CDR1 MDHEN, CDR2 SYDVKM. V was pared by 8 bases and J by 7 bases, with 17 bases between. The CDR3 runs 13 residues. CDR3 loop: CASWLPTLGGYTF. The CDR3 nucleotides are TGTGCCAGCTGGCTTCCCACCCTCGGTGGCTACACCTTC.

The chain couples TRBV18 to TRBJ1-5, with D perhaps TRBD1 (6 bases). This CDR3 spans 16 amino acids. The germline V and J ends were trimmed by 3 bases and 0 bases, with 12 bases remaining between them. Germline assignment: CDR1 KGHSH and CDR2 LQKENI. CDR3 nucleotide sequence: TGTGCCAGCTCACCCGGACAGTTCTATAGCAATCAGCCCCAGCATTTT. Protein: CASSPGQFYSNQPQHF.

The gene calls are TRBV10-3 and TRBJ2-3, with TRBD2 identical over 7 bases. The V gene end was trimmed by 2 bases and the J gene end by 2 bases; junction bases not matched to a gene: 1. CDR3 size: 14 residues. In germline, CDR1 is ENHRY, CDR2 SYGVKD. CDR3 loop: CAISEGGVTDTQYF. DNA of the CDR3: TGTGCCATCAGTGAGGGGGGGGTCACAGATACGCAGTATTTT.

This clone occurred a few times. The V call is TRBV27, the J call TRBJ1-2; D is unclear. Germline values: CDR1 MNHEY, CDR2 SMNVEV (reference sequence). This CDR3 has 13 amino acids. Trimming removed 0 bases at V and 4 bases at J, with 6 bases between. In DNA, the CDR3 is TGTGCCAGCAGTTTATCAGGGAGCTATGGCTACACCTTC. This encodes CASSLSGSYGYTF.

The chain carries TRBV7-2 and TRBJ1-3; no definite D call. This CDR3 is 15 amino acids long. V was trimmed by 5 bases and J by 0 bases, leaving 11 bases between them. Germline V gene sequence: CDR1 SGHTA, CDR2 FQGNSA. CDR3 in amino acids: CASSIVQNSGNTIYF. DNA for the CDR3: TGTGCCAGCAGCATAGTGCAGAACTCTGGAAACACCATATATTTT.

The sample holds a few counts of this clone. The CDR3 here is CASSGGRGSPYGYTF. DNA of the CDR3: TGTGCCAGTAGCGGCGGGCGGGGGTCCCCCTATGGCTACACCTTC. The V and J genes are TRBV19 and TRBJ1-2; perhaps TRBD1 as D (5 bases). CDR3 length: 15 residues. In germline, CDR1 is LNHDA, CDR2 SQIVND (reference sequence). V was cut by 6 bases and J by 4 bases, with 18 bases left in between.

About this clone itself: At one boundary the junction diverges from the germline segment, which might be a read error. V and J are TRBV6-1 and TRBJ1-5, with no clear D. CDR1 is MNHNS and CDR2 is SASEGT in the germline V gene. CDR3 length: 10 residues. The CDR3 coding sequence is TGTGCCAGCAGTGAAACTTCCGGATTCTTT. Protein sequence: CASSETSGFF.

The rearrangement uses TRBV7-9 and TRBJ1-6; no firm D call. The CDR3 spans 15 residues. Trimming took off 5 bases at V and 7 bases at J, with 15 bases between the two ends. Germline lookup yields CDR1 SEHNR and CDR2 FQNEAQ (reference sequence). Here the CDR3 reads CASSPWLGENSPLHF. The CDR3 coding sequence is TGTGCCAGCAGCCCATGGCTGGGTGAGAATTCACCCCTCCACTTT.

The DNA for the CDR3 is TGCGCCAGCAGCGATGCACAGGGCTCCTACGAGCAGTACTTC. It specifies CASSDAQGSYEQYF. The V and J genes are TRBV5-1 and TRBJ2-7; perhaps TRBD1 as D (6 bases). The CDR3 contains 14 residues. V gave up 4 bases and J gave up 0 bases, with 11 bases separating them. Germline V gives CDR1 SGHRS, CDR2 YFSETQ.

The chain recombines TRBV2 with TRBJ2-1, with D tentatively TRBD2 (6 bases). The CDR3 is 15 amino acids. V was pared by 4 bases and J by 2 bases, with 12 bases between. Germline V gene sequence: CDR1 SNHLY, CDR2 FYNNEI. The CDR3 is CASSVQAGPYNEQFF. The CDR3 DNA reads as TGTGCCAGCAGTGTACAGGCGGGACCCTACAATGAGCAGTTCTTC.

The J gene is TRBJ2-6, the V gene TRBV4-1; D perhaps matches TRBD2 (5 bases). The CDR3 runs 18 residues. V was trimmed by 3 bases and J by 2 bases, leaving 17 bases between them. Germline CDR1 reads MGHRA; CDR2 reads YSYEKL. CDR3 region: CASSQPTRARTGANVLTF. The CDR3 DNA reads TGCGCCAGCAGCCAGCCGACGAGGGCCCGCACTGGGGCCAACGTCCTGACTTTC.

The chain combines TRBV14 with TRBJ2-5; 7 bases agree with TRBD1. V dropped 3 bases and J dropped 0; count of bases not matched to a gene: 4. The CDR3 sequence is 15 residues long. Germline CDR1 SGHDN, CDR2 FVKESK. Here the CDR3 DNA reads TGTGCCAGCAGCCATACAGGGGCGAACCAAGAGACCCAGTACTTC. Amino acids: CASSHTGANQETQYF.

This clone was observed at least ten times. The chain couples TRBV5-1 to TRBJ2-1, with TRBD2 matching over 10 bases. Germline assignment: CDR1 SGHRS and CDR2 YFSETQ. The CDR3 runs to 15 residues. V was clipped by 0 bases and J by 6 bases; unmatched bases: 3. DNA for the CDR3: TGCGCCAGCAGCTTGGGGGCTAGCGGGGGCAATGAGCAGTTCTTC. Amino acids: CASSLGASGGNEQFF.

The chain has TRBV4-1 and TRBJ1-1; TRBD1 is a possible D gene (6 bases). The CDR3 covers 14 residues. The ends were cut back, 4 bases at V and 4 bases at J, with 13 bases in the middle. The germline gives CDR1 MGHRA, CDR2 YSYEKL. The CDR3 DNA is TGCGCCAGCAGCCCTCGGGGGGCGGGCACTGAAGCTTTCTTT. This sequence encodes CASSPRGAGTEAFF.

The V and J genes are TRBV19 and TRBJ2-1; 12 bases are a match to TRBD2. Germline V gene data show CDR1 as LNHDA and CDR2 as SQIVND (reference sequence). The CDR3 runs to 17 residues. The V segment lost 10 bases and the J segment 7 bases; nucleotides outside the gene matches: 17. DNA for the CDR3: TGTGCCACTAGGGGGGCAAAACTAGCGGGAGGATGGAATGAGCAGTTCTTC. Residues: CATRGAKLAGGWNEQFF.

The chain is built from TRBV18 and TRBJ1-1, with 8 nucleotides matching TRBD1. V lost 2 bases, J lost 4 bases, and 9 bases stayed unmatched. The CDR3 contains 16 residues. The germline V gene encodes CDR1 KGHSH and CDR2 LQKENI. This chain's CDR3 is CASSPSIQGVGTEAFF. The CDR3 DNA sequence: TGTGCCAGCTCACCATCGATACAGGGGGTAGGCACTGAAGCTTTCTTT.

This chain links TRBV28 with TRBJ2-2, with TRBD2 matching 10 bases. The germline V gene encodes CDR1 MDHEN and CDR2 SYDVKM. This CDR3 has 16 residues. J lost 8 bases, V lost 11 bases, and 17 bases had no gene match. CDR3 protein: CAAGRPSGSVMGELFF. The DNA for the CDR3 is TGTGCCGCCGGGCGCCCTAGCGGGAGTGTGATGGGGGAGCTGTTTTTT.

This chain links TRBV5-4 with TRBJ1-4; D call uncertain. This CDR3 is built from 13 residues. The germline CDR1 and CDR2 sequences are SGHNT and YYREEE (reference sequence). Deletions cut 1 base from V and 5 bases from J, with 6 bases between. CDR3 sequence: CASSLKSNEKLFF. CDR3 DNA sequence: TGTGCCAGCAGCTTGAAATCCAATGAAAAACTGTTTTTT.

Of note for this clone: With a far larger clone one base away, a read error is the likely cause. Other DNA sequences in this specimen translate into the identical CDR3. The gene calls are TRBV6-5 and TRBJ1-4; D is undetermined. The germline V and J ends were trimmed by 2 bases and 3 bases, with 4 bases remaining between them. The CDR3 covers 13 residues. Germline V lookup: CDR1 MNHEY, CDR2 SVGAGI. Here the CDR3 DNA reads TGTGCCAGCAGTTACCGGTCTAATGAAAAACTGTTTTTT. The encoded protein is CASSYRSNEKLFF.

This clone was counted at least ten times. The identical CDR3 is also encoded by other nucleotide sequences in the sample. The CDR3 loop reads CASSPRGGETQYF. CDR3 sequence (DNA): TGTGCCAGCAGCCCCCGGGGAGGGGAGACCCAGTACTTC. This sequence joins TRBV9 and TRBJ2-5, with TRBD2 matching 7 bases. Germline CDR1 SGDLS, CDR2 YYNGEE. There are 13 residues in the CDR3. The trim removed 4 bases at V and 5 bases at J, leaving 5 bases unmatched.

The V call is TRBV9, the J call TRBJ2-7, with D unclear. The CDR3 totals 14 residues. The germline V gene encodes CDR1 SGDLS and CDR2 YYNGEE. V was trimmed by 4 bases and J by 6 bases, leaving 17 bases between them. CDR3 sequence: CASSPGSMSFEQYF. The CDR3 bases are TGTGCCAGCAGCCCAGGTAGTATGTCGTTCGAGCAGTACTTC.

The rearrangement links TRBV28 to TRBJ2-2; D is uncertain. This CDR3 spans 11 amino acids. The germline CDR1 and CDR2 sequences are MDHEN and SYDVKM. Trimming shortened V by 7 bases and J by 8 bases, and 8 bases separated the two germline ends. The CDR3 bases are TGTGCCAGCACCCTGGATGGGGAGCTGTTTTTT. Translation gives CASTLDGELFF.

This clone has a handful of counts. The V gene is TRBV11-2, the J gene TRBJ2-7; 10 bases fit TRBD2. CDR3 length: 16 residues. CDR1 and CDR2 from the germline V gene are SGHAT and FQNNGV. With V trimmed by 4 bases and J by 5 bases, 11 bases remained unmatched. The CDR3 DNA reads TGTGCCAGCAGCTCCCGCGTAGCGGGAGGTCCGGACGAGCAGTACTTC. It is translated as CASSSRVAGGPDEQYF.

The V and J genes are TRBV18 and TRBJ2-3, with a weak D call TRBD1 (6 bases). Germline V lookup: CDR1 KGHSH, CDR2 LQKENI. This CDR3 has 15 residues. Trimming removed 6 bases from V and 6 bases from J, with 19 bases in between. CDR3 DNA sequence: TGTGCCAGCTCCCGTCCACGGTTACAGGGCGATACGCAGTATTTT. Translating it yields CASSRPRLQGDTQYF.

V and J are TRBV5-5 and TRBJ2-1; 13 bases map to TRBD2. This CDR3 has 14 residues. The ends lost 7 bases at V and 8 bases at J; junction bases unmatched: 6. The germline CDR1 and CDR2 sequences are SGHKS and YYEKEE (reference sequence). CDR3 DNA: TGTGCCAGCTGCCGGACTAGCGGGAGCGATGAGCAGTTCTTC. It encodes CASCRTSGSDEQFF.

This chain joins TRBV28 and TRBJ2-7; D is perhaps TRBD1 (6 bases). V was pared by 6 bases and J by 6 bases, with 12 bases between. Germline CDR1 is MDHEN and CDR2 is SYDVKM. This CDR3 contains 12 residues. CDR3 in amino acids: CASSPRGAEQYF. The CDR3, as DNA: TGTGCCAGCAGCCCCAGGGGAGCCGAGCAGTACTTC.

The chain has TRBV28 and TRBJ1-5; the D gene is possibly TRBD1 (5 bases). The germline gives CDR1 MDHEN, CDR2 SYDVKM. V lost 6 bases to trimming and J lost 0 bases, with 21 bases between them. The CDR3 is made up of 18 amino acids. In DNA, the CDR3 is TGTGCCAGCAGACAGCTAATCGCCGGGACGCCTAGCAATCAGCCCCAGCATTTT. Protein sequence: CASRQLIAGTPSNQPQHF.